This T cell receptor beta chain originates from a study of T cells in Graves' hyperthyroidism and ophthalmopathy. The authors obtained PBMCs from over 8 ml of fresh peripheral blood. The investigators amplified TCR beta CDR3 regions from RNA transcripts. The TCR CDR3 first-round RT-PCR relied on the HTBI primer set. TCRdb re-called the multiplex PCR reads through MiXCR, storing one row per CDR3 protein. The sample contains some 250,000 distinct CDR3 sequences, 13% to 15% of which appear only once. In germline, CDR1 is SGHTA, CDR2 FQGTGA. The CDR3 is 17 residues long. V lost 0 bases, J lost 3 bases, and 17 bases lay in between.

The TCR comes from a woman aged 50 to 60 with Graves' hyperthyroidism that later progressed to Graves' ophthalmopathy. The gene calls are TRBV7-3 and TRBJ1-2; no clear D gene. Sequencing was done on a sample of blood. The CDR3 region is CASSLTAVTGSDYGYTF. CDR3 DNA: TGTGCCAGCAGCTTAACAGCAGTTACCGGTTCGGACTATGGCTACACCTTC.